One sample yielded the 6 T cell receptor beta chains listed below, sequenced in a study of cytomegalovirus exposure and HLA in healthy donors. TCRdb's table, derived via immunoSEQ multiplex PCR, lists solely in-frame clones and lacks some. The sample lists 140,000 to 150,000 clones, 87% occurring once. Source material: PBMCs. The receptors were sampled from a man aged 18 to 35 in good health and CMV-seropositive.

Here the CDR3 DNA reads TGTGCCAGCAGCGGTAGATATAGCAATCAGCCCCAGCATTTT. Translation gives CASSGRYSNQPQHF. The chain carries TRBV9 and TRBJ1-5; D is uncertain. Germline loops: CDR1 SGDLS, CDR2 YYNGEE. Trimming took 3 bases from V and 0 from J, leaving 7 bases between them. The CDR3 consists of 14 residues.

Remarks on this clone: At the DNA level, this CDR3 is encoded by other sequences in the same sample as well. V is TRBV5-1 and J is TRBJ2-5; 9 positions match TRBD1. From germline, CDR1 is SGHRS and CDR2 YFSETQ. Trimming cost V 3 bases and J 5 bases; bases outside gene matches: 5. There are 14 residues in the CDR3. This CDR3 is CASSSGQGRETQYF. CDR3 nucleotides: TGCGCCAGCAGCTCAGGACAGGGGAGGGAGACCCAGTACTTC.

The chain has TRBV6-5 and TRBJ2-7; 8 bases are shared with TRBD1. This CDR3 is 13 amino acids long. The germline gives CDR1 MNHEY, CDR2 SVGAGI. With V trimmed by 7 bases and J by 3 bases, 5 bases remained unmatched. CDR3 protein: CASNPRGLYEQYF. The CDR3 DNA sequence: TGTGCCAGCAACCCCAGGGGGCTCTACGAGCAGTACTTC.

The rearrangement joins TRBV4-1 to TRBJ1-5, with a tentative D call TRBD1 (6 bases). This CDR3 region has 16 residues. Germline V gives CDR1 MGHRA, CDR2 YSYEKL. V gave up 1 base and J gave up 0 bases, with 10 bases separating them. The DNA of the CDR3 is TGCGCCAGCAGCCAAGTATCAGGGGATAGCAATCAGCCCCAGCATTTT. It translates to CASSQVSGDSNQPQHF.

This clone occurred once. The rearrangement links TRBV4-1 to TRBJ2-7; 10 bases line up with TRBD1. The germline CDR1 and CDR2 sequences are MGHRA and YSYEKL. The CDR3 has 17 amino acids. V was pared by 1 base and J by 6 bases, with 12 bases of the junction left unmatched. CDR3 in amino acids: CASSQVPPGQGSGEQYF. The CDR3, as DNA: TGCGCCAGCAGCCAAGTTCCACCGGGACAGGGGTCGGGCGAGCAGTACTTC.

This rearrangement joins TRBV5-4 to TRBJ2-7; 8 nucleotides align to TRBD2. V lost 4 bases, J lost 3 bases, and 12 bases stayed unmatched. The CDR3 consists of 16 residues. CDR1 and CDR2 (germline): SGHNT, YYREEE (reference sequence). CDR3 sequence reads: CASSPPGTSSIYEQYF. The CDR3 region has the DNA TGTGCCAGCAGCCCACCCGGGACTAGTAGTATCTACGAGCAGTACTTC.